The present entry profiles one TCR beta chain with its context. Its target is not known. The data derive from a study of T cell responses to AZD1222 COVID-19 vaccine. Study-level points and caveats: The repertoires were collected only after the peak T cell response. The donor cohort was predominantly white British with a female majority, and clonal diversity may have been underestimated. Across spike, vaccine-associated CD4 TCRs were found, dominant at 160-218 and 743-854.

This CDR3 spans 17 amino acids. The trim removed 0 bases at V and 5 bases at J, leaving 13 bases unmatched. Germline V CDR1 and CDR2: MNHEY, SMNVEV (reference sequence). It was second doses at about 4 or about 12 weeks that were pooled. Using immunoSEQ multiplex PCR, the repertoire was profiled, and TCRdb retains in-frame clones only, with some absent. The sample holds 180,000 or so clones, roughly 94% seen once. Specimen: peripheral blood, collected 28 days after the second AZD1222 dose. The gene calls are TRBV27 and TRBJ2-7; 7 bases fit TRBD1. This TCR was recovered from an adult who received the AZD1222 COVID-19 vaccine. CDR3 bases: TGTGCCAGCAGTTTATCCGGGACCAGGGGGAAAAGCCACGAGCAGTACTTC. It codes for CASSLSGTRGKSHEQYF.